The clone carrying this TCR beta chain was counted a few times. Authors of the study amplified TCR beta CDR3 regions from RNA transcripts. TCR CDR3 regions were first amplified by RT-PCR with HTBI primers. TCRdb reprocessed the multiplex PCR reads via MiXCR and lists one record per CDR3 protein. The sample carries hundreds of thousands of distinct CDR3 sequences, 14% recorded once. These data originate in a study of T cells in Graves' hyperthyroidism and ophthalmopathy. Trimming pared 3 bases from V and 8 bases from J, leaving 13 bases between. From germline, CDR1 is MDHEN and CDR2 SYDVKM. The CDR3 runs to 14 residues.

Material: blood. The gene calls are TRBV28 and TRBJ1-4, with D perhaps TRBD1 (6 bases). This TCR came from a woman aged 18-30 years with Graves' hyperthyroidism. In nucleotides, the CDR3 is TGTGCCAGCAGTTTTGGGGGGGCGCGAGAAAAACTGTTTTTT. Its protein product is CASSFGGAREKLFF. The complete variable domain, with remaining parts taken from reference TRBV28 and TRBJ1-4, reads DVKVTQSSRYLVKRTGEKVFLECVQDMDHENMFWYRQDPGLGLRLIYFSYDVKMKEKGDIPEGYSVSREKKERFSLILESASTNQTSMYLCASSFGGAREKLFFGSGTQLSVL.